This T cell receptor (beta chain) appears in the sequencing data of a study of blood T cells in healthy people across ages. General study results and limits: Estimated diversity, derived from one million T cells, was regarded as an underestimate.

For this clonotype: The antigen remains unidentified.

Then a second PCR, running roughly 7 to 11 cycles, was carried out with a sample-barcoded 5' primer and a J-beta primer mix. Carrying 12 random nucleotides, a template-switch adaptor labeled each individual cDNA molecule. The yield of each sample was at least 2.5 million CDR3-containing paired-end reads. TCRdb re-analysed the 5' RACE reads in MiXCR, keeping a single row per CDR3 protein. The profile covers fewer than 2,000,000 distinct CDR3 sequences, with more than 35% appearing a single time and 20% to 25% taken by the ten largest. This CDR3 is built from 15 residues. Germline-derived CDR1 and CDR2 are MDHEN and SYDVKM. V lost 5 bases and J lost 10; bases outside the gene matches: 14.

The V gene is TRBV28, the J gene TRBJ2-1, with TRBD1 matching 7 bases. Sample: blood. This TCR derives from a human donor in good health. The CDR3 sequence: CASSPQTGNYYEQFF. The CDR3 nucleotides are TGTGCCAGCAGTCCCCAGACAGGGAACTACTACGAGCAGTTCTTC.